One T cell receptor (beta chain) is described in this entry. This clonotype has at least ten counts. Its binding antigen is unknown. Per-base qualities were not stored, and no clone one base away is much larger. RNA was isolated from bulk, unsorted tissue, and RNA quality was assessed with a NanoDrop ND-1000 and an Agilent 2100. Newly diagnosed lung cancer patients without prior chemotherapy who had been admitted for thoracic surgery in China between August and November 2014 were enrolled as donors. Anyone who had undergone radiotherapy or chemotherapy before, or who had another cancer at the same time, was left out of the study. Pieces of surgical tissue measuring roughly 1-2 cm3 were kept in RNAlater solution and stored at -80 degrees C until use. The entry originates in a study of tumor and adjacent non-tumor tissue in lung cancer (dated by TCRdb to 2016 to 2019). A note on the overall study: The cohort included around eleven adenocarcinoma, a couple of squamous cell carcinoma and 1 small cell lung cancer patients. TCRbeta CDR3 sequencing was performed on more than 25 paired specimens, with one tumor sample and one normal lung sample collected per patient. Bulk TCRbeta repertoires were compared between lung tumor tissue and matched distant non-tumor lung tissue obtained from approximately 16 lung cancer patients. Sequencing generated a total of more than 95,000,000 productive TCRbeta reads, averaging around 4.2 million reads per sample. The roughly 15 enrolled patients, of whom 10 were men and 5 were women, were aged about 30 to 85 years and were diagnosed with TNM stage I to III disease. Findings and caveats that apply to the study as a whole: Younger patients had significantly higher TCR diversity, and higher tumor TCR diversity was associated with shorter overall and disease-free survival. Because peripheral blood was not sequenced, the blood TCRbeta repertoires of the lung cancer patients in the study went unexamined. Tumor tissue showed significantly greater TCR diversity (inverse Simpson) than normal lung tissue (431.37 vs 166.20, P = 0.0075, Mann-Whitney U test). The top 100 clones accounted for a significantly larger cumulative portion of the repertoire in normal lung than in tumor tissue. Only around 16 patients were in the cohort, and the authors stated that larger samples and more detailed clinical data are needed. Neither the sequencing platform nor unique molecular identifiers are named or mentioned anywhere in the methods.

The library was made by multiplex PCR. Sequenced using an Illumina HiSeq 2500. TCRbeta libraries were constructed through three rounds of nested PCR with primers (Table S4) according to protocols adapted from ARM-PCR. Before sequencing, PCR products of 200-500 bp were cut from the gel and purified using the QIAquick gel extraction kit. In the authors' own workflow: Reads were cleaned using Trimmomatic, were merged into complete CDR3 sequences using FLASH, and were assigned to V(D)J germline segments using MiTCR. Clonal diversity was calculated as the inverse Simpson's index using VDJtools. In-frame sequences lacking a premature stop codon were counted as productive reads. In-frame beta chains were kept once TCRdb had trimmed the public reads at Q25 with fastp and called clones with MiXCR. Rows with a matching CDR3 protein are joined into one entry that keeps the most common DNA and genes. The V and J calls and clone size come from TCRdb's table, not from the authors' own analysis. Here the sample has some 120,000 distinct CDR3 sequences; approximately 66% occur a single time. The top ten clones comprise about 13% of the sample.

The germline V gene (reference sequence) provides CDR1 WNHNN and CDR2 SYGVQD. V was cut back by 7 bases and J by 0 bases, leaving a gap of 13 bases between them. Taken from cysteine to phenylalanine, the CDR3 has 14 residues. CDR3 DNA is the only sequence kept; it has 42 bases, read in frame from the first base. Sequenced: lung tumor tissue. This receptor chain uses TRBV10-1 and TRBJ2-7, with no confident D gene call. The sequence was obtained from a man aged 25 to 40 with non-small cell lung cancer. This receptor carries the CDR3 CASTEKCSSYEQYF. The DNA reads TGCGCCAGCACCGAGAAGTGTAGCTCCTACGAGCAGTACTTC.